Listed here are 32 T cell receptor beta chains from one sample, sequenced in a study of radiotherapy plus CTLA-4 blockade in lung cancer. Here immunoSEQ multiplex PCR was the method, and the copy in TCRdb shows in-frame clones only, minus some. Of 45,000 to 55,000 clones in the sample, about 86% were seen once. The material was peripheral blood, obtained from a patient treated with radiotherapy plus ipilimumab. Receptors originate from a human donor with non-small cell lung cancer that progressed on radiotherapy plus ipilimumab. Some clones in this sample may be carry-over from other donors' samples.

V gene TRBV6-1 combines with J gene TRBJ2-7; unclear D gene. CDR3 size: 15 residues. Per germline, CDR1 MNHNS and CDR2 SASEGT. Trimming removed 2 bases from V and 2 bases from J, with 13 bases in between. CDR3 sequence (DNA): TGTGCCAGCAGTGAACCCTCAAATGGAGCCTACGAGCAGTACTTC. As protein: CASSEPSNGAYEQYF.

The gene calls are TRBV7-2 and TRBJ1-2, with D unclear. Germline V lookup: CDR1 SGHTA, CDR2 FQGNSA. V lost 5 bases, J lost 0 bases, and 16 bases lay in between. This CDR3 is built from 16 residues. The CDR3 loop is CASSPRRGQTNYGYTF. The CDR3 DNA follows: TGTGCCAGCAGCCCCCGGCGCGGGCAGACTAACTATGGCTACACCTTC.

The chain employs TRBV28 and TRBJ2-1, with 8 positions matching TRBD2. CDR1 and CDR2 (germline): MDHEN, SYDVKM. After removal of 2 bases from V and 6 bases from J, the junction contained 6 bases not matched to a gene. The CDR3 loop spans 15 amino acids. CDR3 bases: TGTGCCAGCAGTTTAAAGGGACTAGTGGGCAATGAGCAGTTCTTC. It translates to CASSLKGLVGNEQFF.

This chain links TRBV10-3 with TRBJ2-2; 7 nucleotides match TRBD1. Looked up from germline, CDR1 is ENHRY and CDR2 is SYGVKD. V lost 6 bases and J lost 6; bases outside the gene matches: 10. The CDR3 runs to 15 residues. This CDR3 reads CAIRPGGSTPGELFF. The CDR3 nucleotides are TGTGCCATCAGGCCAGGGGGAAGTACTCCCGGGGAGCTGTTTTTT.

This clone was seen more than once but under ten times. This rearrangement joins TRBV9 to TRBJ2-1; 9 bases map to TRBD2. Germline V gives CDR1 SGDLS, CDR2 YYNGEE. V shed 2 bases, J shed 6 bases, and the junction held 6 bases outside the gene matches. The CDR3 consists of 15 residues. CDR3 nucleotides: TGTGCCAGCAGCGTGACTAGCGGAGAGAGCAATGAGCAGTTCTTC. It translates to CASSVTSGESNEQFF.

About this clone: Its ends do not fully match the called genes, so a read error is possible. This chain uses TRBV6-5 with TRBJ1-2, with 8 bases that match TRBD1. Germline assignment: CDR1 MNHEY and CDR2 SVGAGI. CDR3 length equals 12 residues. The CDR3 here is CASRLGQGFPEF. The CDR3 region has the DNA TGTGCCAGCCGCCTTGGACAGGGCTTCCCGGAGTTC.

The chain employs TRBV6-1 and TRBJ2-6; D gene uncertain. This CDR3 is built from 16 residues. V lost 0 bases, J lost 0 bases, and 6 bases lay in between. In germline, CDR1 is MNHNS, CDR2 SASEGT. CDR3 protein: CASSEAGSSGANVLTF. CDR3 sequence (DNA): TGTGCCAGCAGTGAAGCGGGCAGCTCTGGGGCCAACGTCCTGACTTTC.

This rearrangement joins TRBV6-1 to TRBJ2-5, with D perhaps matching TRBD2 (6 bases). The germline V and J ends were trimmed by 8 bases and 4 bases, with 20 bases remaining between them. The germline gives CDR1 MNHNS, CDR2 SASEGT. The CDR3 is made up of 15 amino acids. The CDR3: CASGEPGLTSETQYF. The DNA of the CDR3 is TGTGCCAGCGGCGAACCGGGACTGACTTCAGAGACCCAGTACTTC.

V is TRBV19 and J is TRBJ1-1; D is unclear. There are 13 residues in the CDR3. Germline loops: CDR1 LNHDA, CDR2 SQIVND (reference sequence). Trimming removed 5 bases from V and 0 bases from J, with 7 bases in between. This chain's CDR3 is CASSLYMNTEAFF. The DNA for the CDR3 is TGTGCCAGTAGTCTTTACATGAACACTGAAGCTTTCTTT.

This chain links TRBV2 with TRBJ1-6, with D unclear. The CDR3 has 13 residues. Germline assignment: CDR1 SNHLY and CDR2 FYNNEI. V lost 3 bases to trimming and J lost 7 bases, with 7 bases between them. CDR3: CASSDEENSPLHF. The CDR3 bases are TGTGCCAGCAGTGACGAGGAGAATTCACCCCTCCACTTT.

The chain joins TRBV6-4 to TRBJ2-3; possibly TRBD1 for D (6 bases). CDR3 length equals 13 residues. The V gene lost 5 bases and the J gene lost 10 bases, with 16 bases spanning the gap. The V gene's germline CDR1 is MRHNA and CDR2 SNTAGT. CDR3 nucleotides: TGTGCCAGCAGTAGGGACACCCTCGGATCGCAGTATTTT. Its translation: CASSRDTLGSQYF.

J is TRBJ2-2 and V is TRBV7-2; D possibly corresponds to TRBD2 (5 bases). The CDR3 covers 15 residues. Germline assignment: CDR1 SGHTA and CDR2 FQGNSA. The CDR3: CAKQKFADYTGELFF. CDR3 sequence (DNA): TGTGCAAAGCAGAAATTTGCGGACTACACCGGGGAGCTGTTTTTT.

The chain recombines TRBV2 with TRBJ1-3; TRBD1 is a possible D gene (6 bases). V lost 4 bases and J 0 bases, leaving 16 bases between the germline ends. The germline V gene has CDR1 SNHLY and CDR2 FYNNEI. CDR3 length equals 17 residues. The CDR3 nucleotides read TGTGCCAGCAGTGTCCGACAGGCCCGAATCTCTGGAAACACCATATATTTT. It codes for CASSVRQARISGNTIYF.

The chain carries TRBV7-9 and TRBJ2-4; D is possibly TRBD2 (5 bases). The CDR3 has 17 amino acids. Germline assignment: CDR1 SEHNR and CDR2 FQNEAQ (reference sequence). V lost 1 base to trimming and J lost 0 bases, with 13 bases between them. CDR3 sequence: CASSLETEDLAKNIQYF. The DNA for the CDR3 is TGTGCCAGCAGCTTAGAAACGGAGGATCTAGCCAAAAACATTCAGTACTTC.

V and J are TRBV5-1 and TRBJ2-5; 7 bases are a match to TRBD1. Per germline, CDR1 SGHRS and CDR2 YFSETQ. This CDR3 is built from 14 residues. With V trimmed by 5 bases and J by 5 bases, 9 bases remained unmatched. CDR3 bases: TGCGCCAGCAGGACAGGGTCCTCATCGGAGACCCAGTACTTC. Translated: CASRTGSSSETQYF.

V is TRBV19 and J is TRBJ1-1; D might be TRBD1 (6 bases). From germline, CDR1 is LNHDA and CDR2 SQIVND (reference sequence). V gave up 7 bases and J gave up 0 bases, with 18 bases separating them. The CDR3 extends over 16 amino acids. The CDR3 bases are TGTGCCAGTAATGGGGGCCCCCCCTATATGAACACTGAAGCTTTCTTT. It encodes CASNGGPPYMNTEAFF.

The DNA for the CDR3 is TGTGCCACCAGCAGTTCCGGGACAGGGGGTAGTGGCACAGATACGCAGTATTTT. Its protein is CATSSSGTGGSGTDTQYF. This chain joins TRBV15 and TRBJ2-3; 11 nucleotides agree with TRBD1. Losses at the gene ends were 3 bases for V and 1 base for J; bases not matched to a gene: 9. CDR3 size: 18 residues. Germline V gene lookup returns CDR1 LNHNV and CDR2 YYDKDF (reference sequence).

This clone has a handful of counts. The J gene is TRBJ2-2, the V gene TRBV9; no reliable D call. CDR3 length: 16 residues. Germline assignment: CDR1 SGDLS and CDR2 YYNGEE. V gave up 1 base and J gave up 0 bases, with 10 bases separating them. The CDR3 DNA reads TGTGCCAGCAGCGTAATCTCAGTTTCGAACACCGGGGAGCTGTTTTTT. It specifies CASSVISVSNTGELFF.

As to this clone: In the same sample, other DNA sequences code for this CDR3. This chain connects TRBV9 to TRBJ2-1, with 7 nucleotides matching TRBD2. With 2 bases clipped from V and 4 bases from J, the junction kept 3 bases outside the gene matches. CDR3 size: 14 residues. Germline V lookup: CDR1 SGDLS, CDR2 YYNGEE. The CDR3 protein is CASSVGGGYNEQFF. CDR3 sequence (DNA): TGTGCCAGCAGCGTCGGGGGAGGGTACAATGAGCAGTTCTTC. Together with reference TRBV9 and TRBJ2-1, the CDR3 gives the full variable domain: DSGVTQTPKHLITATGQRVTLRCSPRSGDLSVYWYQQSLDQGLQFLIQYYNGEERAKGNILERFSAQQFPDLHSELNLSSLELGDSALYFCASSVGGGYNEQFFGPGTRLTVL.

The genes are TRBV5-6 and TRBJ1-1, with a possible D match to TRBD1 (5 bases). This CDR3 contains 15 residues. The germline V and J ends were trimmed by 2 bases and 5 bases, with 16 bases remaining between them. CDR1 is SGHDT, CDR2 YYEEEE, per germline. The CDR3 sequence is CASSFIRQGLTEAFF. The CDR3 DNA follows: TGTGCCAGCAGCTTTATACGGCAGGGATTAACTGAAGCTTTCTTT.

This chain connects TRBV7-6 to TRBJ2-1; D gene uncertain. CDR1 is SGHVS and CDR2 is FNYEAQ in the germline V gene. V dropped 0 bases and J dropped 7 bases, with 7 bases sitting between them. There are 13 residues in the CDR3. The DNA of the CDR3 is TGTGCCAGCAGCTTAGCCCCCCCAAATGAGCAGTTCTTC. It specifies CASSLAPPNEQFF.

The chain combines TRBV30 with TRBJ2-3; 7 nucleotides align to TRBD2. This CDR3 has 16 amino acids. J was trimmed by 1 base and V by 2 bases; bases with no gene match: 9. The germline V gene has CDR1 GTSNPN and CDR2 SVGIG (reference sequence). The CDR3 loop is CAWSLGREGRTDTQYF. CDR3 nucleotide sequence: TGTGCCTGGAGTCTGGGGAGGGAGGGTCGCACAGATACGCAGTATTTT.

CDR3 amino acids: CASSLVGGGVGYTF. CDR3 DNA: TGCGCCAGCAGTTTAGTGGGGGGTGGGGTTGGCTACACCTTC. The rearrangement joins TRBV4-1 to TRBJ1-2; weak D call: TRBD1 (5 bases). The CDR3 has 14 amino acids. Trimming pared 6 bases from V and 7 bases from J, leaving 18 bases between. Germline values: CDR1 MGHRA, CDR2 YSYEKL.

The chain has TRBV4-1 and TRBJ1-5; D not resolved. Germline V gene data show CDR1 as MGHRA and CDR2 as YSYEKL. CDR3 length: 13 amino acids. V was clipped by 3 bases and J by 0 bases, with 3 bases between them. In DNA, the CDR3 is TGCGCCAGCAGCCAGTATAGCAATCAGCCCCAGCATTTT. Translated: CASSQYSNQPQHF.

The table lists this clone with a count of one. The rearrangement uses TRBV5-1 and TRBJ2-3; TRBD2 is a possible D gene (6 bases). V was clipped by 4 bases and J by 2 bases, with 11 bases between them. Germline-derived CDR1 and CDR2 are SGHRS and YFSETQ. The CDR3 sequence is 14 residues long. The DNA for the CDR3 is TGCGCCAGCAGCCCCGGACTACCCACAGATACGCAGTATTTT. Its protein product is CASSPGLPTDTQYF.

The chain combines TRBV4-2 with TRBJ2-3, with TRBD2 matching 7 bases. The CDR3 spans 14 residues. Looked up from germline, CDR1 is LGHNA and CDR2 is YNFKEQ. Trimming cost V 4 bases and J 1 base; bases outside gene matches: 2. This chain's CDR3 is CASSPSGGTDTQYF. The CDR3 DNA reads as TGTGCCAGCAGCCCCAGCGGGGGCACAGATACGCAGTATTTT.

This chain links TRBV5-6 with TRBJ1-2, with TRBD1 matching 7 bases. Per germline, CDR1 SGHDT and CDR2 YYEEEE. The CDR3 is made up of 13 amino acids. J was trimmed by 3 bases and V by 5 bases; bases with no gene match: 4. The CDR3 sequence is CASSSTGDYGYTF. The CDR3 region has the DNA TGTGCCAGCAGTTCAACAGGGGACTATGGCTACACCTTC.

The CDR3 is CSVGGPGGRGTEAFF. Here the CDR3 DNA reads TGCAGCGTTGGGGGCCCAGGGGGCCGCGGCACTGAAGCTTTCTTT. The chain carries TRBV29-1 and TRBJ1-1; the match to TRBD1 covers 8 bases. This CDR3 comprises 15 residues. V was clipped by 4 bases and J by 4 bases; unmatched bases: 11. CDR1 SQVTM and CDR2 ANQGSEA come from the germline V gene.

This clone was detected only a few times. The chain employs TRBV2 and TRBJ1-2; 7 nucleotides line up with TRBD1. This CDR3 is built from 14 residues. V lost 0 bases, J lost 4 bases, and 2 bases stayed unmatched. The germline gives CDR1 SNHLY, CDR2 FYNNEI. The CDR3 spells CASSEARQGYGYTF. DNA of the CDR3: TGTGCCAGCAGTGAAGCTCGACAGGGCTATGGCTACACCTTC.

This clone appeared once. The chain uses TRBV19 and TRBJ1-2, with D perhaps matching TRBD1 (5 bases). CDR3 length equals 16 residues. The V end was cut by 4 bases, the J end by 5 bases, with 20 bases between. Per the germline V gene, CDR1 is LNHDA and CDR2 is SQIVND (reference sequence). Written as DNA, the CDR3 is TGTGCCAGTAGTACCACCGTTGGGACCGCGGGGTATGGCTACACCTTC. Translated, it gives CASSTTVGTAGYGYTF. The variable domain in full, with the rest retrieved from reference TRBV19 and TRBJ1-2, is DGGITQSPKYLFRKEGQNVTLSCEQNLNHDAMYWYRQDPGQGLRLIYYSQIVNDFQKGDIAEGYSVSREKKESFPLTVTSAQKNPTAFYLCASSTTVGTAGYGYTFGSGTRLTVV.

This chain links TRBV6-5 with TRBJ2-1, with D tentatively TRBD2 (6 bases). The V end was cut by 5 bases, the J end by 8 bases, with 19 bases between. Per germline, CDR1 MNHEY and CDR2 SVGAGI. This CDR3 region has 15 residues. The CDR3 spells CASSPEEGLAYEQFF. The CDR3 DNA sequence: TGTGCCAGCAGTCCGGAGGAGGGTTTAGCGTATGAGCAGTTCTTC.

The CDR3 loop reads CASTGGLLTEAFF. The CDR3 DNA follows: TGTGCCAGCACAGGAGGGTTGTTGACTGAAGCTTTCTTT. The chain uses TRBV28 and TRBJ1-1; D is ambiguous. The V gene lost 7 bases and the J gene lost 5 bases, with 14 bases spanning the gap. This CDR3 has 13 residues. Looked up from germline, CDR1 is MDHEN and CDR2 is SYDVKM.